The 10 T cell receptor beta chains below were found in one sample sequenced in a study of cytomegalovirus exposure and HLA in healthy donors (dated by TCRdb to the late 2010s). The library was made by the immunoSEQ multiplex PCR assay. The multiplex PCR relied on a mix of 60 forward primers for TCR Vbeta segments and 13 reverse primers for TCR Jbeta segments. In TCRdb, the immuneACCESS table is reduced to in-frame sequences with V and J assigned. These tables do not hold every clone; where another copy was compared, an unresolved V gene accounts for under half, and the others remain unexplained. The sample has 190,000 or so clones on record. Approximately 0.74% of the sample goes to the ten largest clones. Material: PBMCs. These receptors all come from a boy aged 10-17 years in good health and CMV-seronegative.

This rearrangement joins TRBV2 to TRBJ2-7; a possible D gene is TRBD2 (7 bases). CDR3 length equals 10 residues. Per germline, CDR1 SNHLY and CDR2 FYNNEI. V dropped 11 bases and J dropped 5 bases, with 10 bases sitting between them. CDR3 sequence (DNA): TGTGCCCAGGGGAGGGACGAGCAGTACTTC. It yields the protein CAQGRDEQYF.

The chain couples TRBV5-1 to TRBJ1-3, with D hard to call. The germline CDR1 and CDR2 sequences are SGHRS and YFSETQ. V lost 1 base to trimming and J lost 4 bases, with 6 bases between them. CDR3 size: 13 residues. The CDR3 sequence: CASSLYSGNTIYF. The CDR3 DNA is TGCGCCAGCAGCTTGTACTCAGGAAACACCATATATTTT.

The CDR3 is CAWSRETQYF. For the CDR3, the DNA is TGTGCCTGGAGTCGAGAGACCCAGTACTTC. This chain joins TRBV30 and TRBJ2-5, with D unresolved. V was shortened by 2 bases and J by 4 bases, with 2 bases between the two germline ends. CDR1 and CDR2 from the germline V gene are GTSNPN and SVGIG (reference sequence). CDR3 length equals 10 residues.

This chain uses TRBV19 with TRBJ2-3, with D uncertain. This CDR3 has 13 amino acids. V lost 3 bases, J lost 4 bases, and 8 bases lay in between. Germline lookup yields CDR1 LNHDA and CDR2 SQIVND (reference sequence). The CDR3 DNA is TGTGCCAGTAGTATTAACTCCCCAGATACGCAGTATTTT. It codes for CASSINSPDTQYF.

Note on this clone: This CDR3 is missing its conserved last phenylalanine or tryptophan, likely due to a read error. V and J are TRBV5-1 and TRBJ1-1, with 7 bases aligning to TRBD1. Germline V gene sequence: CDR1 SGHRS, CDR2 YFSETQ. The CDR3 contains 16 residues. Germline trimming cut 4 bases from V and 1 base from J; bases unmatched to any gene: 10. CDR3 sequence: CASSVIQGDRNTEAFL. CDR3 DNA sequence: TGCGCCAGCAGCGTCATTCAGGGGGACAGGAACACTGAAGCTTTCCTT.

This sequence joins TRBV27 and TRBJ1-2, with D tentatively TRBD1 (5 bases). CDR3 length equals 15 residues. The germline gives CDR1 MNHEY, CDR2 SMNVEV (reference sequence). The V and J ends lost 4 bases and 4 bases respectively, with 16 bases between them. The CDR3 is CASSSIRQNPYGYTF. The CDR3 coding sequence is TGTGCCAGCAGTTCGATTCGACAGAACCCCTATGGCTACACCTTC.

The chain carries TRBV2 and TRBJ2-7, with D perhaps TRBD2 (6 bases). Germline assignment: CDR1 SNHLY and CDR2 FYNNEI. V dropped 3 bases and J dropped 5 bases, with 14 bases sitting between them. There are 14 residues in the CDR3. The CDR3: CASSDSRREDEQYF. The CDR3 nucleotides read TGTGCCAGCAGTGACTCGCGTAGGGAGGACGAGCAGTACTTC.

The chain uses TRBV6-1 and TRBJ2-5; perhaps TRBD2 as D (6 bases). The CDR3 is 11 amino acids. V lost 5 bases to trimming and J lost 10 bases, with 11 bases between them. Germline assignment: CDR1 MNHNS and CDR2 SASEGT. The CDR3 nucleotides are TGTGCCAGCAGTCGCGACGGGGGCCAGTACTTC. It specifies CASSRDGGQYF.

V gene TRBV5-1 combines with J gene TRBJ2-2; the D gene is possibly TRBD2 (6 bases). The CDR3 length is 16 residues. Germline CDR1 is SGHRS and CDR2 is YFSETQ. Trimming cost V 4 bases and J 1 base, with 14 bases left between them. The CDR3 region is CASSPRPGLNTGELFF. CDR3 in DNA: TGCGCCAGCAGCCCCCGGCCGGGACTGAACACCGGGGAGCTGTTTTTT. The whole variable domain, filled in from reference TRBV5-1 and TRBJ2-2, reads KAGVTQTPRYLIKTRGQQVTLSCSPISGHRSVSWYQQTPGQGLQFLFEYFSETQRNKGNFPGRFSGRQFSNSRSEMNVSTLELGDSALYLCASSPRPGLNTGELFFGEGSRLTVL.

This chain links TRBV25-1 with TRBJ1-2; D might be TRBD1 (6 bases). The CDR3 consists of 13 residues. Per germline, CDR1 MGHDK and CDR2 SYGVNS. V dropped 3 bases and J dropped 7 bases, with 12 bases sitting between them. CDR3 bases: TGTGCCAGCAGTGAGCAGGGGTGGAGTGGCTACACCTTC. This translates into CASSEQGWSGYTF.